These 2 T cell receptor beta chains were sequenced from one sample in a study of T cell responses to AZD1222 COVID-19 vaccine. Measured with immunoSEQ multiplex PCR; TCRdb has only the in-frame clones, and not every one. The sample carries roughly 150,000 clones, approximately 90% recorded once. Sequencing was performed on peripheral blood, taken on day 0 of AZD1222 vaccination. The receptors were gathered from an adult in good health.

The chain carries TRBV5-6 and TRBJ2-4; 8 nucleotides align to TRBD2. The germline gives CDR1 SGHDT, CDR2 YYEEEE. This CDR3 has 15 amino acids. V shed 4 bases and J 0 bases; nucleotides not matched to a gene: 3. The CDR3 here is CASSPAGGAKNIQYF. In nucleotides, the CDR3 is TGTGCCAGCAGCCCCGCGGGGGGAGCCAAAAACATTCAGTACTTC.

The chain carries TRBV6-5 and TRBJ2-7, with 9 nucleotides matching TRBD2. CDR3 length: 15 residues. With 8 bases clipped from V and 5 bases from J, the junction kept 13 bases outside the gene matches. CDR1 MNHEY and CDR2 SVGAGI come from the germline V gene. The CDR3 coding sequence is TGTGCCAGCGGCCCTCTAGGGACTAGCATGGACGAGCAGTACTTC. Its protein product is CASGPLGTSMDEQYF.